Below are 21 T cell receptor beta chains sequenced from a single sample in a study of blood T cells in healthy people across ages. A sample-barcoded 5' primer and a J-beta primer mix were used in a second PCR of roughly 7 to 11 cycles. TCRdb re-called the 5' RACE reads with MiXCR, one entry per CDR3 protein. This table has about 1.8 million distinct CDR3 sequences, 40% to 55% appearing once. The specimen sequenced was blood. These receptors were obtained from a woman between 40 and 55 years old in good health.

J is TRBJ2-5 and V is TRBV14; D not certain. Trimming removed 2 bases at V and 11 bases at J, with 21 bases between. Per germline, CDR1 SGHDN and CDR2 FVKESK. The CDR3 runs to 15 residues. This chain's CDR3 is CASSQWPAKRNEQYF. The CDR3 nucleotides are TGTGCCAGCAGCCAATGGCCGGCCAAGCGCAATGAGCAGTACTTC.

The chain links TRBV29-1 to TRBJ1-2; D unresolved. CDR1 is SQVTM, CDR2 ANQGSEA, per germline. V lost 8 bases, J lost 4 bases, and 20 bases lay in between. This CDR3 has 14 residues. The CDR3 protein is CSQPVGPVGYGYTF. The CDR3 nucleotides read TGCAGCCAGCCTGTCGGACCGGTCGGCTATGGCTACACCTTC.

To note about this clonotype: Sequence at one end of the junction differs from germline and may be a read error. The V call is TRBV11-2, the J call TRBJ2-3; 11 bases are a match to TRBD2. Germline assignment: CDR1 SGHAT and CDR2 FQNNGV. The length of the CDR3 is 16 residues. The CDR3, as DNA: TGTGCTAGCAGCGTCGGTAGCGGGGGGGCTCCAGATACGCAGTATTTT. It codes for CASSVGSGGAPDTQYF. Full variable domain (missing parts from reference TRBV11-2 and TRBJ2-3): EAGVAQSPRYKIIEKRQSVAFWCNPISGHATLYWYQQILGQGPKLLIQFQNNGVVDDSQLPKDRFSAERLKGVDSTLKIQPAKLEDSAVYLCASSVGSGGAPDTQYFGPGTRLTVL.

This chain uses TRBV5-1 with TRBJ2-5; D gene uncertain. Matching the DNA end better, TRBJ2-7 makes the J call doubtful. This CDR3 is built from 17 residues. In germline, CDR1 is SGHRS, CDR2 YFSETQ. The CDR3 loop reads CASNLQTPTRTNYEQYF. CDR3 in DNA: TGCGCCAGCAACCTCCAAACCCCAACAAGAACCAACTACGAGCAGTACTTC.

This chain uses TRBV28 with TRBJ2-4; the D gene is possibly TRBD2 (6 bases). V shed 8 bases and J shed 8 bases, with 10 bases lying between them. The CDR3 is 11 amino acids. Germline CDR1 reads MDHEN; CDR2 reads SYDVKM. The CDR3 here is CASGRPDIQYF. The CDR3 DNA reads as TGTGCCAGCGGGAGGCCCGACATTCAGTACTTC.

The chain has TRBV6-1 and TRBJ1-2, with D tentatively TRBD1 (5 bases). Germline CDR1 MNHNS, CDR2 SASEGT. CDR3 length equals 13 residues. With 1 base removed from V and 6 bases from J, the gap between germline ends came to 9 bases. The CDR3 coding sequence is TGTGCCAGCAGTGAAGTCAGGGTAGATGGCTACACCTTC. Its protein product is CASSEVRVDGYTF.

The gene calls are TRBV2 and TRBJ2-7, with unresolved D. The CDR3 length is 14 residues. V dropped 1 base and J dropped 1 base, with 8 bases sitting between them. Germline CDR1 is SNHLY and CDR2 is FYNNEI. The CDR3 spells CASSEDPPSYEQYF. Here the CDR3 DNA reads TGTGCCAGCAGTGAAGATCCCCCTTCCTACGAGCAGTACTTC.

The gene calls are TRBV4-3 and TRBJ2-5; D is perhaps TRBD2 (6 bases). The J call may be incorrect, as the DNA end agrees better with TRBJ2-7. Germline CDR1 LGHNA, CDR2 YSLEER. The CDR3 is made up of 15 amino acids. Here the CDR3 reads CASSQGVQGGYEQYF. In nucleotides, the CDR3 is TGCGCCAGCAGCCAAGGGGTCCAGGGAGGTTACGAGCAGTACTTC.

The CDR3 reads CASGQPQTDRGINEQFF. CDR3 bases: TGCGCCAGCGGCCAACCTCAGACGGACAGGGGGATCAATGAGCAGTTCTTC. This chain joins TRBV10-2 and TRBJ2-1, with TRBD1 matching 10 bases. This CDR3 region has 17 residues. Per germline, CDR1 WSHSY and CDR2 SAAADI. Trimming cost V 8 bases and J 6 bases; bases outside gene matches: 16.

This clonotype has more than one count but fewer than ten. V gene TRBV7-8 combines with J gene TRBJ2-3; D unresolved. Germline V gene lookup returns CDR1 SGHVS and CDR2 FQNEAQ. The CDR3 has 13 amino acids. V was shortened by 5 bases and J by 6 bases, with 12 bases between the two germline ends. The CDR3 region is CASSVIKRDTQYF. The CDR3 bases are TGTGCCAGCAGCGTCATCAAGCGTGATACGCAGTATTTT.

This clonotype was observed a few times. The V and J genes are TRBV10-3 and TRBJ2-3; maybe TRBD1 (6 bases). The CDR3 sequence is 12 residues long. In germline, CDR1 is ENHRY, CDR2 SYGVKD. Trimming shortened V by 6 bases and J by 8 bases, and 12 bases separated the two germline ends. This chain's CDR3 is CAIRDRSFTQYF. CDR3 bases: TGTGCCATCAGAGACAGGAGTTTTACGCAGTATTTT.

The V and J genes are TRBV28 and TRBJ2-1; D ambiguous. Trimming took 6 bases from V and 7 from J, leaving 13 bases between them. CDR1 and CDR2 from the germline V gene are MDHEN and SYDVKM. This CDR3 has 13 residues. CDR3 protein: CASRGRWGNEQFF. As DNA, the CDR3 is TGTGCCAGCAGGGGCCGCTGGGGTAATGAGCAGTTCTTC.

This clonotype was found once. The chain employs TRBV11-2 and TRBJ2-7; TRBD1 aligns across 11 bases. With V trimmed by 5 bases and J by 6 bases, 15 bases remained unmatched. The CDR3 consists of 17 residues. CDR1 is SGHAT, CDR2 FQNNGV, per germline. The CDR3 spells CASSAYLDRGLPGEQYF. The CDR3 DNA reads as TGTGCCAGCAGCGCCTACCTGGACAGGGGGCTCCCAGGCGAGCAGTACTTC.

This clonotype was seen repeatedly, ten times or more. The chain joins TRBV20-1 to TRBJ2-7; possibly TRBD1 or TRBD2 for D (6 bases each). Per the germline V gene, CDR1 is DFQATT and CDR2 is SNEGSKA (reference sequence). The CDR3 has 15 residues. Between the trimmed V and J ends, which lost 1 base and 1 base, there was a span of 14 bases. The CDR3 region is CSARVGGTKSYEQYF. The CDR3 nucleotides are TGCAGTGCTAGAGTAGGGGGGACAAAGTCCTACGAGCAGTACTTC.

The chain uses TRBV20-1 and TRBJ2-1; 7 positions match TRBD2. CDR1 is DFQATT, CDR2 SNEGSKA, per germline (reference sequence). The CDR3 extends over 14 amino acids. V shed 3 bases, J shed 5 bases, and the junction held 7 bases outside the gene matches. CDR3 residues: CSARGSGVNNEQFF. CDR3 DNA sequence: TGCAGTGCTAGGGGGAGCGGGGTTAACAATGAGCAGTTCTTC.

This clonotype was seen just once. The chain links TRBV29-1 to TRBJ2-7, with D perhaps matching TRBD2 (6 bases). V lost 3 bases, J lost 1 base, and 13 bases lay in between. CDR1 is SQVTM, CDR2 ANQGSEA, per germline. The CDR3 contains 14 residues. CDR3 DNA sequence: TGCAGCGTTGAGACGTCAGGGAGGTCCTACGAGCAGTACTTC. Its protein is CSVETSGRSYEQYF.

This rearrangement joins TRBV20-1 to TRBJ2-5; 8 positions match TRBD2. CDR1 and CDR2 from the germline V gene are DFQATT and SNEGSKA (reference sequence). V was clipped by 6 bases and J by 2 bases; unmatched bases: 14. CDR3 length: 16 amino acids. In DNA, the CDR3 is TGCAGTGCACCCAGGTGGGCGGGGGGAAAACAAGAGACCCAGTACTTC. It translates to CSAPRWAGGKQETQYF.

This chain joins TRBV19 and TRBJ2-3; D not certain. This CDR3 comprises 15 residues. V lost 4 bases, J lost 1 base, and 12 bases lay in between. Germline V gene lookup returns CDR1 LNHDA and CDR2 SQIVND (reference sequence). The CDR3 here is CASSSRHGGTDTQYF. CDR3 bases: TGTGCCAGTAGTAGCCGCCATGGAGGCACAGATACGCAGTATTTT.

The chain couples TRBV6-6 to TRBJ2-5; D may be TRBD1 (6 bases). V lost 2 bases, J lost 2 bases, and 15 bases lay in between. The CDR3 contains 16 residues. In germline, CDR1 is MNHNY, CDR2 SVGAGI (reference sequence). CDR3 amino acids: CASSYPRTDRQETQYF. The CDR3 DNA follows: TGTGCCAGCAGTTACCCAAGGACAGATCGGCAAGAGACCCAGTACTTC.

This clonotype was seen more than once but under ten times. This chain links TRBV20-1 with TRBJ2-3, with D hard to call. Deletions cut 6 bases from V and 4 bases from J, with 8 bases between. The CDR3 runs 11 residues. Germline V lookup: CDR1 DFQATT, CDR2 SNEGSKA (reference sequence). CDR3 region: CSAVRADTQYF. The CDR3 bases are TGCAGTGCCGTTAGAGCAGATACGCAGTATTTT.

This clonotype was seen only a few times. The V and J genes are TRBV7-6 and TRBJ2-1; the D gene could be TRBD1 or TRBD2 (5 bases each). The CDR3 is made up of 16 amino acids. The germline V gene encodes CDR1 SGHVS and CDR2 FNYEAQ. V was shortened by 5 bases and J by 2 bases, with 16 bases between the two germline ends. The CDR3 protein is CASSPGTGNPYNEQFF. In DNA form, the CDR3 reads TGTGCCAGCAGCCCGGGGACGGGGAACCCCTACAATGAGCAGTTCTTC.